This T cell receptor (beta chain) was identified in a study of blood T cells in healthy people across ages (dated by TCRdb to about 2015). Study-level background: In model experiments, template switching captured about one uniquely barcoded TCR beta cDNA molecule for every two T cells. To track age-related changes in TCR beta repertoire diversity, the study relied on deep sequencing normalized with unique cDNA molecular identifiers. Donors were grouped into four age groups: young (average 16 years), middle-aged (around 39), aged (around 66) and long-lived (about 90). To avoid experimental bias, donors of different ages were distributed randomly across sequencing lanes. Using the same blood draw, the study looked at two additional independent replicas of 1 million unique cDNA reads for two donors, one aged 18 to 30 and the other aged 80 or older. Paper-wide results and their limitations: Observed TCR beta diversity correlated strongly with the percentage of naive T cells measured by flow cytometry. Because donor CMV infection status was unknown, age-related changes in expanded clonotypes were potentially confounded. Since profiling was done on bulk unsorted PBMCs, naive and antigen-experienced compartments could not be conclusively compared. Total diversity estimates from one million sequenced T cells were considered lower bounds and underestimates. Observed TCR beta diversity per million T cells fell roughly linearly with age, and a significant reduction was already apparent by age around 44. Compared with the aged group, the long-lived group had more naive CD4+ T cells, fewer expanded clones and increased TCR diversity, suggesting age selection.

The CDR3 measures 14 amino acids from cysteine to phenylalanine. The CDR3 DNA has 42 bases and is translated from base 1. The trim is 3 bases for V and 6 bases for J, with a gap of 12 bases between the germline ends. The protocol used for the library was 5' RACE. Reads for this sample came from an Illumina HiSeq 2500. A second roughly 7 to 12 cycle PCR used a sample-barcoded 5' primer and a J-beta primer mix. A unique molecular identifier was introduced onto each TCR beta cDNA molecule by a template-switch 5' adaptor carrying 12 random nucleotides. At least 2.5 million CDR3-containing paired-end reads were obtained from each sample. First-strand cDNA synthesis was performed from all RNA using the Mint cDNA synthesis kit, with priming by a TRBC-specific oligonucleotide. Following uracil-DNA glycosylase treatment, a first 18-cycle PCR with universal primers M1SS and BC2_uni_R was performed on all cDNA. In the original analysis: For normalization, 1 million high-quality reads, each with a distinct molecular identifier, were randomly selected from each sample. Instead of being binned into consensus sequences, reads that shared molecular identifiers were thrown out. MiTCR, with a Q25 quality threshold and the strictest error-elimination algorithm, was used for CDR3 identification, clonotype clustering and error correction. A nonparametric unseen species model with Euler transformation was used to estimate lower-bound total TCR beta diversity. The public reads were reprocessed in TCRdb via fastp at Q25 and MiXCR, keeping in-frame beta chains. A single entry per CDR3 protein holds the most common genes and DNA from its merged rows. The V and J calls were not made by the authors but by TCRdb's processing. Here the sample has about a million distinct CDR3 sequences; around 54% occur a single time. About a fifth of the sample lies in the top ten.

This clonotype was observed many times. What this receptor recognizes is not known. There are no base qualities to consult, and no much larger clone falls within one base. Systemically healthy Caucasian individuals from Russia, over 30 in total and aged about 6 to 95 years, were included as donors. Each donor gave about 9.7 milliliters of peripheral blood, drawn into EDTA-treated Vacutainer tubes. Ficoll-Paque density-gradient centrifugation was used to isolate PBMCs, with at least 6 million obtained per sample. Trizol reagent was used to extract total RNA from the PBMCs, yielding at least 5.5 micrograms per sample. The percentages of naive CD45RAhigh/CD27high T cells were determined by flow cytometry on a PBMC aliquot from every donor.

The sequence derives from a woman in her sixties in good health. Sequencing was performed on blood. Here the chain combines TRBV12-3 or TRBV12-4 and TRBJ1-5; tentative D gene TRBD1, with 5 bases matching. The bases read TGTGCCAGCAGTTTTGGCAGGGATGCTCAGCCCCAGCATTTT. Its protein reads: CASSFGRDAQPQHF.